This T cell receptor beta chain was recovered during a study of CD8 T cells in Susac syndrome. A note on this clonotype: Its specificity is not known. An end of the junction does not agree with germline; a read error may underlie this.

CDR3 size: 14 residues. From germline, CDR1 is SNHLY and CDR2 FYNNEI. It was with random hexamers that about 0.45 to 1 ug RNA was reverse transcribed. An immunoSEQ multiplex PCR amplified TCR beta CDR3 over 54 Vbeta and 13 Jbeta. In TCRdb, the immunoSEQ multiplex PCR reads were re-called with MiXCR into one record per CDR3 protein. The sample records over 80,000 distinct CDR3 sequences, roughly 93% being singletons. General study results and limits: The study recognized that the number of individuals in its TCR sequencing and HLA analysis was relatively small.

Controls were drawn from healthy donors and were matched for age and sex. TEMRA cells were FACS-enriched, and CD8+ and CD4+ T cells were isolated negatively. The chain uses TRBV2 and TRBJ1-1; 7 nucleotides align to TRBD1. The material sequenced was CD8+ T cells from PBMCs. This TCR was recovered from a human donor in good health. The CDR3 nucleotides are TGTGCCAGCAGTGAGACAGGGCGAAACACTGAAGTTTTCTTT. Its translation is CASSETGRNTEVFF.